A single sample gave rise to the 30 T cell receptor beta chains below, sequenced in a study of blood T cell repertoires in COVID-19. Assay: immunoSEQ multiplex PCR; the TCRdb copy retains only in-frame clones and omits some. Here the sample spans roughly 75,000 clones, 90% being singletons. Sequenced material: peripheral blood. The receptors here all came from a human donor in a cohort sampled during active COVID-19.

Concerning this clone itself: Different DNA sequences within this sample yield the same CDR3. The chain links TRBV6-5 to TRBJ1-5; D is unclear. The V gene lost 3 bases and the J gene lost 7 bases, with 10 bases spanning the gap. The CDR3 is 13 residues long. Germline V gives CDR1 MNHEY, CDR2 SVGAGI. DNA of the CDR3: TGTGCCAGCAGTTATCGGGGTGACCAGCCCCAGCATTTT. It yields the protein CASSYRGDQPQHF.

The chain links TRBV23-1 to TRBJ1-5; possibly TRBD1 for D (5 bases). TRBV23-1 is an ORF, with its function uncertain. The CDR3 runs to 18 residues. Trimming left V 2 bases short and J 0 bases short, with 17 bases between. CDR3 sequence (DNA): TGCGCCAGCAGTCAAGAGAAAATTGACAGTTATAGCAATCAGCCCCAGCATTTT. Residues: CASSQEKIDSYSNQPQHF.

The chain carries TRBV7-8 and TRBJ2-2, with a tentative D call TRBD1 (6 bases). V was pared by 5 bases and J by 3 bases, with 13 bases between. This CDR3 has 15 amino acids. Germline V lookup: CDR1 SGHVS, CDR2 FQNEAQ. CDR3 region: CASSPRTAYTGELFF. The CDR3 DNA follows: TGTGCCAGCAGCCCTCGGACAGCTTACACCGGGGAGCTGTTTTTT.

This clone appeared a single time. V usage is TRBV21-1 and J usage is TRBJ2-3; the D call in the table, TRBD2, was not verified against the DNA. TRBV21-1 is a known pseudogene. The CDR3 is 17 residues long. In nucleotides, the CDR3 is TGTGCCAGCAGCAGGCGGCCGAGCGGGGGGTCGGGAAATACGCAGTATTTT. Translation: CASSRRPSGGSGNTQYF.

This chain connects TRBV28 to TRBJ2-7; 8 nucleotides align to TRBD1. The CDR3 length is 15 residues. Germline assignment: CDR1 MDHEN and CDR2 SYDVKM. With 7 bases clipped from V and 0 bases from J, the junction kept 8 bases outside the gene matches. The CDR3, as DNA: TGTGCCAGCAACCCGGACGGGACAGGCTCCTACGAGCAGTACTTC. Translation gives CASNPDGTGSYEQYF.

The CDR3 sequence is CASSLSTAGAPETQYF. CDR3 nucleotides: TGTGCCAGCAGCTTGTCCACTGCGGGGGCCCCTGAGACCCAGTACTTC. This chain joins TRBV7-8 and TRBJ2-5; D may be TRBD2 (7 bases). Germline CDR1 reads SGHVS; CDR2 reads FQNEAQ. V was trimmed by 3 bases and J by 5 bases, leaving 19 bases between them. This CDR3 comprises 16 residues.

The V gene is TRBV5-1, the J gene TRBJ1-1, with 8 bases fitting TRBD1. Germline loops: CDR1 SGHRS, CDR2 YFSETQ. Unmatched junction bases numbered 3, after V lost 4 bases and J lost 1 base. CDR3 length: 14 residues. CDR3 DNA: TGCGCCAGCAGCCAGACAGGGGAGAACACTGAAGCTTTCTTT. Its protein product is CASSQTGENTEAFF. The variable domain in full, completed from reference TRBV5-1 and TRBJ1-1, reads KAGVTQTPRYLIKTRGQQVTLSCSPISGHRSVSWYQQTPGQGLQFLFEYFSETQRNKGNFPGRFSGRQFSNSRSEMNVSTLELGDSALYLCASSQTGENTEAFFGQGTRLTVV.

CDR3 protein: CASSPRDRLPGNTIYF. The CDR3 DNA reads as TGTGCCAGCAGCCCCCGGGACAGGTTGCCTGGAAACACCATATATTTT. The V and J genes are TRBV5-6 and TRBJ1-3; 8 bases fit TRBD1. With V trimmed by 4 bases and J by 2 bases, 8 bases remained unmatched. Germline values: CDR1 SGHDT, CDR2 YYEEEE. This CDR3 has 16 residues.

The V and J genes are TRBV7-8 and TRBJ1-2; 11 bases are shared with TRBD1. CDR1 is SGHVS and CDR2 is FQNEAQ in the germline V gene. This CDR3 comprises 17 residues. Trimming at V came to 2 bases and at J to 8 bases, leaving 13 bases not matched to a gene. The CDR3 nucleotides are TGTGCCAGCAGCTTAAACCCTACGGGACAGGGGGGCGGAGGCTACACCTTC. Translated, it gives CASSLNPTGQGGGGYTF.

The V gene is TRBV12-3 or TRBV12-4, the J gene TRBJ1-1; possible D gene TRBD1, 5 bases. The length of the CDR3 is 13 residues. V was pared by 3 bases and J by 4 bases, with 9 bases between. In DNA form, the CDR3 reads TGTGCCAGCAGTTTTGCCAGGGTCACTGAAGCTTTCTTT. It specifies CASSFARVTEAFF.

V usage is TRBV12-5 and J usage is TRBJ2-3; D uncertain. Per germline, CDR1 LGHNT and CDR2 FRNRAP. V lost 3 bases and J lost 11, with 15 bases in between. The CDR3 contains 13 residues. The CDR3 DNA is TGTGCTAGTGGTTTAATGCCAGGCCCGATGCAGTATTTT. Residues: CASGLMPGPMQYF.

V and J are TRBV23-1 and TRBJ1-5; no reliable D call. TRBV23-1 is an ORF for which the function is uncertain. V was pared by 4 bases and J by 0 bases, with 25 bases between. CDR3 length: 20 residues. The CDR3 bases are TGCGCCAGCAGTCCCCCACCGGCACTCCGGGGTCCGTATAGCAATCAGCCCCAGCATTTT. It translates to CASSPPPALRGPYSNQPQHF.

This rearrangement joins TRBV5-4 to TRBJ2-7, with TRBD1 identical over 10 bases. With V trimmed by 4 bases and J by 5 bases, 6 bases remained unmatched. The CDR3 length is 14 residues. The germline V gene has CDR1 SGHNT and CDR2 YYREEE (reference sequence). The DNA of the CDR3 is TGTGCCAGCAGCGTAACCGGACAGGGGGACGAGCAGTACTTC. Its protein product is CASSVTGQGDEQYF.

The V call is TRBV29-1, the J call TRBJ1-2, with D unresolved. Germline CDR1 and CDR2: SQVTM and ANQGSEA. The CDR3 runs to 14 residues. V was pared by 2 bases and J by 1 base, with 11 bases between. The chain's CDR3 is CSVESSRFNYGYTF. DNA for the CDR3: TGCAGCGTTGAATCTAGCAGGTTTAACTATGGCTACACCTTC. The full variable domain, its missing parts supplied by reference TRBV29-1 and TRBJ1-2, is SAVISQKPSRDICQRGTSLTIQCQVDSQVTMMFWYRQQPGQSLTLIATANQGSEATYESGFVIDKFPISRPNLTFSTLTVSNMSPEDSSIYLCSVESSRFNYGYTFGSGTRLTVV.

As regards this clone: The junction does not match germline at one end; this may be a read error. The gene calls are TRBV28 and TRBJ1-6; possible D gene TRBD1, 5 bases. This CDR3 is built from 17 residues. The germline V gene encodes CDR1 MDHEN and CDR2 SYDVKM. CDR3: CATSWERGTGINSPLHF. The CDR3 DNA reads as TGTGCCACCAGTTGGGAGCGGGGGACGGGGATTAATTCACCCCTCCACTTT.

The chain links TRBV4-3 to TRBJ2-1; D perhaps matches TRBD2 (6 bases). The germline V gene encodes CDR1 LGHNA and CDR2 YSLEER. Trimming pared 2 bases from V and 10 bases from J, leaving 12 bases between. The CDR3 runs 13 residues. DNA for the CDR3: TGCGCCAGCAGCCAAACGGGGGTAAGGGAGCAGTTCTTC. This encodes CASSQTGVREQFF.

The chain couples TRBV30 to TRBJ1-2; D unclear. The CDR3 consists of 11 residues. The V end lost 2 bases, the J end lost 8 bases, and 9 bases lay between the germline ends. The germline CDR1 and CDR2 sequences are GTSNPN and SVGIG (reference sequence). CDR3 amino acids: CAWSSPGGYTF. Written as DNA, the CDR3 is TGTGCCTGGAGTAGCCCGGGAGGCTACACCTTC.

The chain uses TRBV12-3 or TRBV12-4 and TRBJ1-2; no clear D. Trimming removed 6 bases at V and 0 bases at J, with 5 bases between. The CDR3 loop spans 12 amino acids. CDR3 protein: CASRSANYGYTF. CDR3 sequence (DNA): TGTGCCAGCAGGTCAGCTAACTATGGCTACACCTTC.

The chain recombines TRBV6-5 with TRBJ2-5, with D possibly matching TRBD2 (5 bases). V was trimmed by 7 bases and J by 8 bases, leaving 14 bases between them. CDR1 MNHEY and CDR2 SVGAGI come from the germline V gene. This CDR3 has 12 amino acids. The CDR3 protein is CASTGGRATQYF. In nucleotides, the CDR3 is TGTGCCAGCACCGGAGGACGGGCAACCCAGTACTTC.

The J gene is TRBJ2-3, the V gene TRBV28; 7 bases line up with TRBD2. The CDR3 spans 14 residues. Germline V gene lookup returns CDR1 MDHEN and CDR2 SYDVKM. V was pared by 8 bases and J by 3 bases, with 8 bases of the junction left unmatched. The CDR3 coding sequence is TGTGCCAGCCATGGGGGGGTGGAAACAGATACGCAGTATTTT. As protein: CASHGGVETDTQYF.

This clone has a single count. V gene TRBV14 combines with J gene TRBJ1-1, with TRBD1 as a possible D gene (6 bases). Germline-derived CDR1 and CDR2 are SGHDN and FVKESK. The germline V and J ends were trimmed by 1 base and 3 bases, with 6 bases remaining between them. This CDR3 has 13 amino acids. DNA of the CDR3: TGTGCCAGCAGCCAAGGGGGGCACACTGAAGCTTTCTTT. It codes for CASSQGGHTEAFF. The full variable domain, in which reference TRBV14 and TRBJ1-1 provide the parts outside the CDR3, is EAGVTQFPSHSVIEKGQTVTLRCDPISGHDNLYWYRRVMGKEIKFLLHFVKESKQDESGMPNNRFLAERTGGTYSTLKVQPAELEDSGVYFCASSQGGHTEAFFGQGTRLTVV.

The V gene is TRBV9, the J gene TRBJ2-3; TRBD1 is a possible D gene (6 bases). Germline assignment: CDR1 SGDLS and CDR2 YYNGEE. The CDR3 has 13 residues. The ends were cut back, 0 bases at V and 7 bases at J, with 9 bases in the middle. CDR3 loop: CASSVDDRHTQYF. In nucleotides, the CDR3 is TGTGCCAGCAGCGTAGATGACAGGCATACGCAGTATTTT.

The chain employs TRBV24-1 and TRBJ2-1; 7 bases map to TRBD1. V shed 7 bases, J shed 1 base, and the junction held 3 bases outside the gene matches. Per germline, CDR1 KGHDR and CDR2 SFDVKD. The CDR3 consists of 14 residues. This CDR3 is CATSDRDSYNEQFF. The CDR3, as DNA: TGTGCCACCAGCGACAGGGATTCCTACAATGAGCAGTTCTTC.

In its sample, this clone was seen once. V gene TRBV28 combines with J gene TRBJ1-6; a possible D gene is TRBD1 (6 bases). CDR1 is MDHEN and CDR2 is SYDVKM in the germline V gene. CDR3 length: 16 residues. Trimming took off 2 bases at V and 4 bases at J, with 12 bases between the two ends. In DNA, the CDR3 is TGTGCCAGCAGTTTAACAGGGAGTTCTTATAATTCACCCCTCCACTTT. The encoded protein is CASSLTGSSYNSPLHF. Supplemented by reference TRBV28 and TRBJ1-6, the full variable domain reads DVKVTQSSRYLVKRTGEKVFLECVQDMDHENMFWYRQDPGLGLRLIYFSYDVKMKEKGDIPEGYSVSREKKERFSLILESASTNQTSMYLCASSLTGSSYNSPLHFGNGTRLTVT.

The chain couples TRBV6-5 to TRBJ1-2; TRBD1 matches 9 bases. The CDR3 totals 13 residues. Germline assignment: CDR1 MNHEY and CDR2 SVGAGI. Trimming cost V 4 bases and J 8 bases; bases outside gene matches: 5. The CDR3 bases are TGTGCCAGCAGTTCCGGACAGGGGTACGGCTACACCTTC. Encoded protein: CASSSGQGYGYTF.

The J gene is TRBJ2-3, the V gene TRBV7-6; 7 bases agree with TRBD1. The V and J ends lost 9 bases and 4 bases, in that order; junction bases with no gene match: 13. The CDR3 contains 15 residues. CDR1 and CDR2 from the germline V gene are SGHVS and FNYEAQ. As DNA, the CDR3 is TGTGCCAGGGCAAAGGTAGGGGGCGACGCAGATACGCAGTATTTT. Translated: CARAKVGGDADTQYF.

The rearrangement uses TRBV6-6 and TRBJ1-2; D not certain. Trimming cost V 4 bases and J 1 base, with 16 bases left between them. The CDR3 spans 16 residues. Germline lookup yields CDR1 MNHNY and CDR2 SVGAGI (reference sequence). The chain's CDR3 is CASSSPWEERNYGYTF. The CDR3 coding sequence is TGTGCCAGCAGTTCCCCGTGGGAGGAACGTAACTATGGCTACACCTTC.

The gene calls are TRBV18 and TRBJ2-2, with a tentative D call TRBD1 (6 bases). There are 15 residues in the CDR3. Between the trimmed V and J ends, which lost 2 bases and 1 base, there was a span of 8 bases. In germline, CDR1 is KGHSH, CDR2 LQKENI. CDR3 protein: CASSPLGQNTGELFF. The CDR3 DNA reads TGTGCCAGCTCACCATTGGGACAGAACACCGGGGAGCTGTTTTTT.

The chain recombines TRBV6-5 with TRBJ2-1, with 14 bases matching TRBD2. After removal of 8 bases from V and 2 bases from J, the junction contained 2 bases not matched to a gene. The germline V gene has CDR1 MNHEY and CDR2 SVGAGI. This CDR3 is 15 amino acids long. Written as DNA, the CDR3 is TGTGCCAGCCGACTAGCGGGGGGGCCCTACAATGAGCAGTTCTTC. Its protein product is CASRLAGGPYNEQFF.

The V call is TRBV6-5, the J call TRBJ2-5; 12 positions match TRBD2. Trimming at V came to 5 bases and at J to 5 bases, leaving 6 bases not matched to a gene. CDR1 is MNHEY and CDR2 is SVGAGI in the germline V gene. The CDR3 is made up of 15 amino acids. In DNA form, the CDR3 reads TGTGCCAGCAGTCCACTAGCGGGGGGAGGGGAGACCCAGTACTTC. Protein sequence: CASSPLAGGGETQYF.